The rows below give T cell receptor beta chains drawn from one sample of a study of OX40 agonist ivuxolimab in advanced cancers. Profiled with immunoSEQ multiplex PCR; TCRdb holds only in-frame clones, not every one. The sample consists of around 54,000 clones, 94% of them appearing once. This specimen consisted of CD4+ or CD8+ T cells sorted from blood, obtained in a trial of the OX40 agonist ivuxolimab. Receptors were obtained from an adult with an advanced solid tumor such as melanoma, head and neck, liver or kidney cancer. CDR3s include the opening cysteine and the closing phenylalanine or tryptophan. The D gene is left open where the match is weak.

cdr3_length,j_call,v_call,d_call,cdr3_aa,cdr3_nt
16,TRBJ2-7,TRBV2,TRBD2,CASSDAGTSGPYEQYF,TGTGCCAGCAGTGACGCCGGGACTAGCGGTCCCTACGAGCAGTACTTC
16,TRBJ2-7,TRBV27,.,CASSLTVGDNIYEQYF,TGTGCCAGCAGTTTAACGGTGGGGGATAATATCTACGAGCAGTACTTC
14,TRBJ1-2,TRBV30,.,CASLLVGRGSGYTF,TGTGCCTCCCTACTGGTGGGGCGCGGTAGTGGCTACACCTTC
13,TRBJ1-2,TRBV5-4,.,CASSLSPNYGYTF,TGTGCCAGCAGCTTAAGTCCAAACTATGGCTACACCTTC
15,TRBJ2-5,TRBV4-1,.,CASSQGVSATETQYF,TGCGCCAGCAGCCAAGGAGTAAGCGCCACAGAGACCCAGTACTTC
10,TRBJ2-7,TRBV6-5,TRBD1,CASRDRGAHF,TGTGCCAGCCGGGACAGGGGGGCCCACTTC
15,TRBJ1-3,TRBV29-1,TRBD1,CSVEDLSGGGNTIYF,TGCAGCGTTGAAGATCTGTCAGGGGGTGGAAACACCATATATTTT
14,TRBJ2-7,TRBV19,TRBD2,CASSPGLAGYEQYF,TGTGCCAGTAGTCCCGGACTAGCGGGGTACGAGCAGTACTTC
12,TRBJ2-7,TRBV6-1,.,CASTGVYYEQYF,TGTGCCAGCACCGGGGTATACTACGAGCAGTACTTC
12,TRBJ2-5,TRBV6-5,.,CASISPRETQYF,TGTGCCAGCATCTCCCCGAGAGAGACCCAGTACTTC
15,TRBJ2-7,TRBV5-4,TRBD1,CASSLGTGASYEQYF,TGTGCCAGCAGCTTGGGGACAGGGGCTTCCTACGAGCAGTACTTC
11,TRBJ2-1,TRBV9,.,CASSADSEQFF,TGTGCCAGCAGCGCCGACTCTGAGCAGTTCTTC
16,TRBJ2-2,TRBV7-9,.,CASRLLQAPQPGELFF,TGTGCCAGCAGACTATTACAGGCCCCCCAGCCCGGGGAGCTGTTTTTT
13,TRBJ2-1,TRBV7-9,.,CASSLGYKDEQFF,TGTGCCAGCAGCTTAGGCTACAAAGATGAGCAGTTCTTC
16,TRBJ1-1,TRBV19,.,CASMTAGSSWDTEAFF,TGTGCCAGTATGACAGCCGGATCCTCTTGGGACACTGAAGCTTTCTTT
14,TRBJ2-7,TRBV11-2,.,CASSLGGVTYEQYF,TGTGCCAGCAGCTTAGGAGGGGTTACCTACGAGCAGTACTTC
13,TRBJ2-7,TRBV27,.,CASASGYSYEQYF,TGTGCCAGTGCCTCCGGTTACTCCTACGAGCAGTACTTC
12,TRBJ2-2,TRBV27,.,CASSQGSGELFF,TGTGCCAGCAGCCAGGGGTCCGGGGAGCTGTTTTTT
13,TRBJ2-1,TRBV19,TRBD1,CASSFGQGNEQFF,TGTGCCAGTAGTTTCGGACAGGGGAATGAGCAGTTCTTC
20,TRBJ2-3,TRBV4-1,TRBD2,CASSLRTSGGIIRLLDTQYF,TGCGCCAGCAGCCTTAGGACTAGCGGAGGTATAATACGTTTGCTGGATACGCAGTATTTT
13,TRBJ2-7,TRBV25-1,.,CASSVGRAYEQYF,TGTGCCAGCAGTGTAGGCAGGGCCTACGAGCAGTACTTC
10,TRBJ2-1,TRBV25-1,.,CASSEREQFF,TGTGCCAGCAGTGAGCGGGAGCAGTTCTTC
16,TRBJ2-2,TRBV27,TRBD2,CASSAGLAGYTGELFF,TGTGCCAGCAGTGCGGGACTAGCGGGCTACACCGGGGAGCTGTTTTTT